The 26 T cell receptor beta chains given below trace back to one sample, sequenced in a study of CD8+CD57+ T cells in acquired aplastic anemia. The authors sequenced patients whose flow cytometry had shown CD8+CD57+ cell expansion. The template used for profiling TCR beta VDJ and CDR3 was genomic DNA. TCRdb reprocessed the reads via MiXCR and lists one record per CDR3 protein. Found here are more than 200,000 distinct CDR3 sequences, roughly 50% of them singletons; the top ten hold 15% to 20%. The source material was sorted CD4+, CD8+, or CD8+CD57+ T cells (not recorded which) from PBMCs. The receptor source for this set is a human donor with aplastic anemia.

This chain connects TRBV15 to TRBJ1-2; 7 nucleotides match TRBD1. This CDR3 is built from 15 residues. The junction had 16 bases not matched to a gene; V was cut back by 3 bases and J by 12 bases. Germline V CDR1 and CDR2: LNHNV, YYDKDF (reference sequence). Written as DNA, the CDR3 is TGTGCCACCAGCAGTGAATCCTGGACAGGAGGGACTCACACCTTC. Protein: CATSSESWTGGTHTF.

In this sample, this clonotype turned up many times. The chain joins TRBV5-6 to TRBJ1-6; D is possibly TRBD1 (5 bases). V shed 7 bases and J shed 4 bases, with 15 bases lying between them. CDR1 and CDR2 from the germline V gene are SGHDT and YYEEEE. This CDR3 has 15 amino acids. The DNA for the CDR3 is TGTGCCAGCGGGAAGAAGAACAGGTATAATTCACCCCTCCACTTT. It codes for CASGKKNRYNSPLHF. The full variable domain, rest sourced from reference TRBV5-6 and TRBJ1-6, is DAGVTQSPTHLIKTRGQQVTLRCSPKSGHDTVSWYQQALGQGPQFIFQYYEEEERQRGNFPDRFSGHQFPNYSSELNVNALLLGDSALYLCASGKKNRYNSPLHFGNGTRLTVT.

The chain has TRBV29-1 and TRBJ2-7; TRBD1 agrees at 9 bases. V lost 6 bases to trimming and J lost 9 bases; unmatched junction nucleotides: 12. Per the germline V gene, CDR1 is SQVTM and CDR2 is ANQGSEA. CDR3 length: 13 amino acids. The CDR3 is CSVGPGQGVGQYF. CDR3 DNA sequence: TGCAGCGTGGGCCCGGGACAGGGCGTCGGGCAGTACTTC.

V gene TRBV7-8 combines with J gene TRBJ2-5; 16 positions match TRBD2. Looked up from germline, CDR1 is SGHVS and CDR2 is FQNEAQ. This CDR3 comprises 20 residues. With V trimmed by 5 bases and J by 7 bases, 19 bases remained unmatched. The CDR3 spells CASSVGGTSGGANRLGTQYF. In nucleotides, the CDR3 is TGTGCCAGCAGCGTAGGCGGGACTAGCGGGGGGGCCAACCGTTTGGGGACCCAGTACTTC.

With respect to this clonotype: A read error may be the cause here, since a much bigger clone is one base away. This rearrangement joins TRBV5-4 to TRBJ2-3, with a tentative D call TRBD2 (6 bases). The ends were cut back, 1 base at V and 0 bases at J, with 9 bases in the middle. The V gene's germline CDR1 is SGHNT and CDR2 YYREEE (reference sequence). The CDR3 loop spans 15 amino acids. The CDR3 coding sequence is TGTGCCAGCAGCTTGCATCGGGGGAGCACAGATACGCAGTATTTT. Translating it yields CASSLHRGSTDTQYF.

The V call is TRBV20-1, the J call TRBJ2-2; no clear D gene. The V gene lost 3 bases and the J gene lost 1 base, with 6 bases spanning the gap. Germline CDR1 is DFQATT and CDR2 is SNEGSKA (reference sequence). The CDR3 spans 13 residues. The CDR3 reads CSARGRNTGELFF. CDR3 bases: TGCAGTGCTAGGGGCCGGAACACCGGGGAGCTGTTTTTT.

The chain combines TRBV5-1 with TRBJ2-3; D possibly uses TRBD1 or TRBD2 (5 bases each). The CDR3 runs 17 residues. Germline V gene data show CDR1 as SGHRS and CDR2 as YFSETQ. Trimming pared 4 bases from V and 0 bases from J, leaving 18 bases between. CDR3 nucleotides: TGCGCCAGCAGCCCCGTGAGGGGTCCCTATAGCACAGATACGCAGTATTTT. Residues: CASSPVRGPYSTDTQYF.

This chain links TRBV5-1 with TRBJ2-7, with D possibly being TRBD2 (5 bases). V dropped 0 bases and J dropped 5 bases, with 12 bases sitting between them. CDR1 and CDR2 (germline): SGHRS, YFSETQ. This CDR3 contains 14 residues. The chain's CDR3 is CASSLDEGVNEQYF. Here the CDR3 DNA reads TGCGCCAGCAGCTTGGATGAGGGTGTAAACGAGCAGTACTTC.

This clonotype was seen at least ten times. The chain joins TRBV5-5 to TRBJ2-2; D gene ambiguous. There are 18 residues in the CDR3. V lost 0 bases and J 1 base, leaving 16 bases between the germline ends. The germline CDR1 and CDR2 sequences are SGHKS and YYEKEE (reference sequence). The CDR3 bases are TGTGCCAGCAGCTTGGCCGTTCATGGCACCAAGAACACCGGGGAGCTGTTTTTT. This sequence encodes CASSLAVHGTKNTGELFF.

The chain links TRBV30 to TRBJ2-2; 12 bases agree with TRBD2. CDR3 size: 14 residues. CDR1 is GTSNPN and CDR2 is SVGIG in the germline V gene (reference sequence). Trimming cost V 3 bases and J 6 bases; bases outside gene matches: 2. CDR3 DNA: TGTGCCTGGAGACTAGCGGGGGGTGCCGGGGAGCTGTTTTTT. Translated, it gives CAWRLAGGAGELFF.

J is TRBJ2-6 and V is TRBV12-5, with D unresolved. Germline V gene lookup returns CDR1 LGHNT and CDR2 FRNRAP. CDR3 size: 13 residues. CDR3 DNA sequence: TGTGCCAGCAGTTTCCGGCTGGCCAACGTCCTGACTTTC. Translated, it gives CASSFRLANVLTF. Full variable domain (remainder filled in from reference TRBV12-5 and TRBJ2-6): DARVTQTPRHKVTEMGQEVTMRCQPILGHNTVFWYRQTMMQGLELLAYFRNRAPLDDSGMPKDRFSAEMPDATLATLKIQPSEPRDSAVYFCASSFRLANVLTFGAGSRLTVL.

This clonotype has just a few counts. The chain combines TRBV28 with TRBJ2-3; possible D gene TRBD1, 6 bases. CDR1 MDHEN and CDR2 SYDVKM come from the germline V gene. This CDR3 comprises 15 residues. Deletions cut 6 bases from V and 6 bases from J, with 19 bases between. The CDR3 sequence: CASRPGAASGDTQYF. CDR3 DNA: TGTGCCAGCAGGCCAGGGGCAGCCTCGGGGGATACGCAGTATTTT.

This clonotype was detected a few times. The chain recombines TRBV11-2 with TRBJ2-1, with D perhaps being TRBD1 or TRBD2 (5 bases each). Germline CDR1 and CDR2: SGHAT and FQNNGV. The CDR3 has 16 amino acids. Trimming cost V 7 bases and J 3 bases, with 19 bases left between them. The CDR3 bases are TGTGCCAGCAACCCCGACGACCGGGACCGCTACAATGAGCAGTTCTTC. This sequence encodes CASNPDDRDRYNEQFF. Complete variable domain (other parts from reference TRBV11-2 and TRBJ2-1): EAGVAQSPRYKIIEKRQSVAFWCNPISGHATLYWYQQILGQGPKLLIQFQNNGVVDDSQLPKDRFSAERLKGVDSTLKIQPAKLEDSAVYLCASNPDDRDRYNEQFFGPGTRLTVL.

This clonotype has just a few counts. The chain carries TRBV24-1 and TRBJ1-2; D is possibly TRBD1 (5 bases). The CDR3 loop spans 17 amino acids. V was pared by 1 base and J by 5 bases, with 19 bases between. CDR1 is KGHDR, CDR2 SFDVKD, per germline. The CDR3 coding sequence is TGTGCCACCAGTGATTTAACGATCTTCGGGGGAAGGTATGGCTACACCTTC. This codes for CATSDLTIFGGRYGYTF.

The chain uses TRBV29-1 and TRBJ2-2, with D possibly being TRBD2 (6 bases). The V gene lost 7 bases and the J gene lost 3 bases, with 15 bases spanning the gap. The CDR3 spans 14 residues. Germline V CDR1 and CDR2: SQVTM, ANQGSEA. CDR3 in amino acids: CSAKGLSYTGELFF. CDR3 in DNA: TGCAGCGCCAAGGGACTCTCTTACACCGGGGAGCTGTTTTTT.

In its sample, this clonotype was seen many times. This chain uses TRBV19 with TRBJ2-3, with TRBD1 identical over 7 bases. CDR1 and CDR2 (germline): LNHDA, SQIVND (reference sequence). This CDR3 has 14 residues. The J segment lost 9 bases and the V segment lost 1 base, leaving 7 bases of the junction unmatched. CDR3 bases: TGTGCCAGTAGTATAGGGACAGGCGCCCGGACGCAGTATTTT. Its translation is CASSIGTGARTQYF.

Points on this clonotype: A read error may account for a junction end that differs from germline. The CDR3 spells CASSFGASGGVSYNEQFF. Written as DNA, the CDR3 is TGTGCCAGCAGCTTTGGGGCTAGCGGGGGAGTCTCCTACAATGAGCAGTTCTTC. The chain links TRBV5-1 to TRBJ2-1; 10 nucleotides match TRBD2. This CDR3 contains 18 residues. From germline, CDR1 is SGHRS and CDR2 YFSETQ. Using reference TRBV5-1 and TRBJ2-1 for the parts outside the CDR3, the full variable domain is KAGVTQTPRYLIKTRGQQVTLSCSPISGHRSVSWYQQTPGQGLQFLFEYFSETQRNKGNFPGRFSGRQFSNSRSEMNVSTLELGDSALYLCASSFGASGGVSYNEQFFGPGTRLTVL.

This clonotype occurred a few times. The V and J genes are TRBV5-1 and TRBJ1-6; 7 nucleotides align to TRBD1. Germline loops: CDR1 SGHRS, CDR2 YFSETQ. The CDR3 runs 15 residues. Losses at the gene ends were 0 bases for V and 6 bases for J; bases not matched to a gene: 3. The CDR3 sequence is CASSLDRGTNSPLHF. The CDR3 DNA sequence: TGCGCCAGCAGCTTGGACAGGGGTACTAATTCACCCCTCCACTTT.

This clonotype has a count of ten or more. The chain has TRBV12-3 or TRBV12-4 and TRBJ2-6, with D hard to call. This CDR3 contains 14 residues. Trimming pared 5 bases from V and 1 base from J, leaving 6 bases between. The chain's CDR3 is CASSTTSGANVLTF. The CDR3 DNA reads TGTGCCAGCAGTACGACATCTGGGGCCAACGTCCTGACTTTC.

This clonotype was recorded many times. The chain has TRBV19 and TRBJ1-4, with a tentative D call TRBD1 (6 bases). This CDR3 has 18 residues. Trimming removed 3 bases from V and 0 bases from J, with 17 bases in between. Germline V gives CDR1 LNHDA, CDR2 SQIVND (reference sequence). Here the CDR3 DNA reads TGTGCCAGTAGTATCCAGGGGAGTCGTGCTACAACTAATGAAAAACTGTTTTTT. Translated, it gives CASSIQGSRATTNEKLFF.

This clonotype has ten or more counts. This chain links TRBV10-3 with TRBJ2-1; D is ambiguous. This CDR3 is built from 13 residues. Germline loops: CDR1 ENHRY, CDR2 SYGVKD. V lost 6 bases and J lost 8, with 14 bases in between. The CDR3 reads CAIRKSPMDEQFF. DNA for the CDR3: TGTGCCATCAGAAAGTCCCCGATGGATGAGCAGTTCTTC.

A remark on this clonotype: A much larger clone differs from this one at a single base, so this may be a read error. The V and J genes are TRBV9 and TRBJ2-1; 12 positions match TRBD2. Looked up from germline, CDR1 is SGDLS and CDR2 is YYNGEE. Trimming took 6 bases from V and 10 from J; bases not matched to a gene: 20. The CDR3 covers 18 residues. The CDR3 sequence is CASTSPRTVRTSGDEQFF. For the CDR3, the DNA is TGTGCCAGCACCTCACCCCGGACAGTCAGGACTAGCGGGGACGAGCAGTTCTTC. Variable domain in full (rest from reference TRBV9 and TRBJ2-1): DSGVTQTPKHLITATGQRVTLRCSPRSGDLSVYWYQQSLDQGLQFLIQYYNGEERAKGNILERFSAQQFPDLHSELNLSSLELGDSALYFCASTSPRTVRTSGDEQFFGPGTRLTVL.

This clonotype appeared many times. This sequence may be a read error, since a much larger clone differs from it by one base. The chain recombines TRBV2 with TRBJ1-2, with 7 bases aligning to TRBD1. The CDR3 loop spans 11 amino acids. The V gene's germline CDR1 is SNHLY and CDR2 FYNNEI. CDR3 region: CTGSRQGGYTF. Written as DNA, the CDR3 is TGTACCGGTTCTCGACAGGGTGGCTACACCTTC.

This clonotype showed up many times. This chain connects TRBV10-3 to TRBJ1-3; D perhaps matches TRBD1 (6 bases). This CDR3 region has 16 residues. CDR1 and CDR2 (germline): ENHRY, SYGVKD. V lost 4 bases, J lost 0 bases, and 13 bases lay in between. The CDR3 loop is CAISGGQGRSGNTIYF. The DNA of the CDR3 is TGTGCCATCAGTGGGGGACAAGGGCGCTCTGGAAACACCATATATTTT.

The rearrangement uses TRBV20-1 and TRBJ2-7; 9 nucleotides align to TRBD2. The CDR3 loop spans 12 amino acids. Germline CDR1 is DFQATT and CDR2 is SNEGSKA (reference sequence). J was trimmed by 3 bases and V by 6 bases; bases with no gene match: 3. DNA for the CDR3: TGCAGTGCAGGGCGGGGGGGCTACGAGCAGTACTTC. This translates into CSAGRGGYEQYF.

On this clonotype: The conserved phenylalanine or tryptophan is not found at the CDR3 terminus, so this likely reflects a read error. The DNA is left out, because the CDR3 cannot be placed on it with certainty; the CDR3 is given as TCRdb lists it. The chain is built from TRBV20-1 and TRBJ2-7. Germline CDR1 reads DFQATT; CDR2 reads SNEGSKA (reference sequence). The CDR3 extends over 12 residues, inclusive of both ends. CDR3 amino acids: CSAGTRLYERYL.